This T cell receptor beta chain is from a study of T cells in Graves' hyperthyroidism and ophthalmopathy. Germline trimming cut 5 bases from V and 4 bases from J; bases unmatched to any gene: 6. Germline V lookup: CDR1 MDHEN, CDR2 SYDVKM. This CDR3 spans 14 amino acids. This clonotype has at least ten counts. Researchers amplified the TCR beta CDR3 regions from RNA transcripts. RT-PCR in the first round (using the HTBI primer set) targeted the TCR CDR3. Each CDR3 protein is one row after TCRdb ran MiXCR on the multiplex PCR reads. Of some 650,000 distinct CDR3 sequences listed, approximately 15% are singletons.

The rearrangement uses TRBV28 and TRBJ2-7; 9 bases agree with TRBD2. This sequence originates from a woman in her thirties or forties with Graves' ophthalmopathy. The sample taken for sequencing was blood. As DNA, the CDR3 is TGTGCCAGCAGTGCCGCGGGAGGGCCGTACGAGCAGTACTTC. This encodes CASSAAGGPYEQYF.